Below, 3 T cell receptor beta chains from the same sample are listed, as sequenced in a study of blood T cell repertoires in COVID-19. TCRdb keeps only in-frame clones here, not all; method: immunoSEQ multiplex PCR. The sample records 190,000 or so clones, 86% being singletons. The sequenced material came from PBMCs or T cells enriched from blood (not recorded which). The receptors come from a woman aged 25 to 39 who had recovered from COVID-19.

The V gene is TRBV28, the J gene TRBJ1-5; TRBD1 agrees at 12 bases. The CDR3 sequence is 15 residues long. Per germline, CDR1 MDHEN and CDR2 SYDVKM. The V segment lost 5 bases and the J segment 7 bases; nucleotides outside the gene matches: 6. The CDR3 sequence: CASSQPGQGAQPQHF. CDR3 in DNA: TGTGCCAGCAGTCAGCCGGGACAGGGGGCCCAGCCCCAGCATTTT.

The chain joins TRBV27 to TRBJ2-1, with TRBD2 identical over 11 bases. Germline assignment: CDR1 MNHEY and CDR2 SMNVEV (reference sequence). V lost 4 bases to trimming and J lost 4 bases; unmatched junction nucleotides: 3. The CDR3 consists of 15 residues. CDR3 nucleotides: TGTGCCAGCAGTTCTCGGACTAGCGGGTACAATGAGCAGTTCTTC. Its translation: CASSSRTSGYNEQFF.

The chain uses TRBV5-1 and TRBJ2-1, with D uncertain. The germline CDR1 and CDR2 sequences are SGHRS and YFSETQ. The CDR3 is 14 residues long. Trimming took 6 bases from V and 2 from J, leaving 12 bases between them. This chain's CDR3 is CASKRSDPYNEQFF. The CDR3 region has the DNA TGCGCCAGCAAGCGCAGCGACCCCTACAATGAGCAGTTCTTC.